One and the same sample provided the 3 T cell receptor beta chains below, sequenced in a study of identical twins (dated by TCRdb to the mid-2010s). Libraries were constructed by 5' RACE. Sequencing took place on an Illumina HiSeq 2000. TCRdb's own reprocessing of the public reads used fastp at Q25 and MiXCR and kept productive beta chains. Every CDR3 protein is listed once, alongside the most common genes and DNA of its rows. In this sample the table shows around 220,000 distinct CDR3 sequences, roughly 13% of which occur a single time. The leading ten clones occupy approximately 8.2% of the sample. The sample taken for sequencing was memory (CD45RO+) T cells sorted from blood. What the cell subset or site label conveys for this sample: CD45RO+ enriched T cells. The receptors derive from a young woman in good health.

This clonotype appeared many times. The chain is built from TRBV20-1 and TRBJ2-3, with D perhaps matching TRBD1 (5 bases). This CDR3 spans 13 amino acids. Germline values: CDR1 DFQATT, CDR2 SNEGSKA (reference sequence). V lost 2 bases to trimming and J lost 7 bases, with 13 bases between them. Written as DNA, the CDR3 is TGCAGTGCTAGACTAGATCCAGGGCATACGCAGTATTTT. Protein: CSARLDPGHTQYF.

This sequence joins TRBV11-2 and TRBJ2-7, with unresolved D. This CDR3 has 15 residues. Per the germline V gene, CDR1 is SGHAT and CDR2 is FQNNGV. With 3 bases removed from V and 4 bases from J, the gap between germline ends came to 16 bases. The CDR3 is CASSFPSLSPYEQYF. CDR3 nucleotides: TGTGCCAGCAGCTTCCCGAGTTTGAGCCCTTACGAGCAGTACTTC.

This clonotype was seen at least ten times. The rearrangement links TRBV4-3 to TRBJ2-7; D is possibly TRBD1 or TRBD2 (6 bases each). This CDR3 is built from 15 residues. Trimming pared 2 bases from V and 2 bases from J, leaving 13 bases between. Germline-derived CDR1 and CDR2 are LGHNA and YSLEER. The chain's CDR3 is CASSQRQDYAYEQYF. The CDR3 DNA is TGCGCCAGCAGCCAACGACAGGACTATGCCTACGAGCAGTACTTC.